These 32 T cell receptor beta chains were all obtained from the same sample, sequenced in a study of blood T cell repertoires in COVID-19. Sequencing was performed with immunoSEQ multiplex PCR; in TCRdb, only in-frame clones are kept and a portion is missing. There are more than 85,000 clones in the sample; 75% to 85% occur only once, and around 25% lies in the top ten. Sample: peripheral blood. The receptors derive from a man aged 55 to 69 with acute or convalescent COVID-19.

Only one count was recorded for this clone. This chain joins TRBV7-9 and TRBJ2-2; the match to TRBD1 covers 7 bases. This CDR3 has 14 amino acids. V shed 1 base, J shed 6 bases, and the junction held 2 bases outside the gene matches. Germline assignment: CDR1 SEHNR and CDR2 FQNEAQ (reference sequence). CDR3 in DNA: TGTGCCAGCAGCTTAGTGACAGGGTCCGGGGAGCTGTTTTTT. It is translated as CASSLVTGSGELFF. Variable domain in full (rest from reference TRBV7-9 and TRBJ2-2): DTGVSQNPRHKITKRGQNVTFRCDPISEHNRLYWYRQTLGQGPEFLTYFQNEAQLEKSRLLSDRFSAERPKGSFSTLEIQRTEQGDSAMYLCASSLVTGSGELFFGEGSRLTVL.

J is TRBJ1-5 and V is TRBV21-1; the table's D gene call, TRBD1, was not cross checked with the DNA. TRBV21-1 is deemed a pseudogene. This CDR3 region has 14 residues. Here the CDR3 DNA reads TGTGCCAGCAGCATACGGACAGTATCTCAGCCCCAGCATTTT. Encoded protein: CASSIRTVSQPQHF.

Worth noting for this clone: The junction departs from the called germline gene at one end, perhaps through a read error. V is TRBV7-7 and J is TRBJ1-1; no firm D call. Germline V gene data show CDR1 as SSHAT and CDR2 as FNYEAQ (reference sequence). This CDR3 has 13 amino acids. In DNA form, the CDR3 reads TGTGCTAGCAGCTCCGGTTTGAACACTGAAGCTTTCTTT. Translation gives CASSSGLNTEAFF.

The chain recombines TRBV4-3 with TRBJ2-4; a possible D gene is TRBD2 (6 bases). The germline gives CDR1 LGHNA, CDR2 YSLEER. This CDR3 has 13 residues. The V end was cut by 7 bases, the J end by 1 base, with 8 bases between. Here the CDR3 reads CASIRGAKNIQYF. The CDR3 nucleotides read TGCGCCAGCATTCGGGGGGCCAAAAACATTCAGTACTTC.

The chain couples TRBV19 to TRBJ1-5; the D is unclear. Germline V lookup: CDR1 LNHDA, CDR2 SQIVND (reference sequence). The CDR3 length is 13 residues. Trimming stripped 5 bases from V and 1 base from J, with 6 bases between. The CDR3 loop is CASSWPSNQPQHF. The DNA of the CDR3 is TGTGCCAGTAGTTGGCCAAGCAATCAGCCCCAGCATTTT.

The CDR3 nucleotides are TGTGCCAGCAGTTTACCGTCGGGACAGAATTCACCCCTCCACTTT. It codes for CASSLPSGQNSPLHF. The chain links TRBV27 to TRBJ1-6, with 7 bases aligning to TRBD1. The J segment lost 7 bases and the V segment lost 2 bases, leaving 5 bases of the junction unmatched. The V gene's germline CDR1 is MNHEY and CDR2 SMNVEV (reference sequence). The CDR3 runs 15 residues.

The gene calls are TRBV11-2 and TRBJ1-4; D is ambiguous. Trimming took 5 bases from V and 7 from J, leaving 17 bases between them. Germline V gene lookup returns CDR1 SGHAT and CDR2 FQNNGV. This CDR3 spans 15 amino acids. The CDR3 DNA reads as TGTGCCAGCAGCCGAAACGGAGTGGGAGGTGAAAAACTGTTTTTT. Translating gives CASSRNGVGGEKLFF.

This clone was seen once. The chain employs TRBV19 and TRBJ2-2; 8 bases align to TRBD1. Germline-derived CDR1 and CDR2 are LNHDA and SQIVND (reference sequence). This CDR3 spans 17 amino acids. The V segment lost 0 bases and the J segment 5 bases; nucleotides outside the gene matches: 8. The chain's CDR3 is CASSIERTGRGTGELFF. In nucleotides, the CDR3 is TGTGCCAGTAGTATAGAGCGGACAGGGCGTGGAACCGGGGAGCTGTTTTTT.

The CDR3 DNA follows: TGTGCCAGCAGTTACTCGAGGGGACAGGGCCCAGAGACCCAGTACTTC. Residues: CASSYSRGQGPETQYF. The J gene is TRBJ2-5, the V gene TRBV6-5; 9 nucleotides agree with TRBD1. V was clipped by 0 bases and J by 4 bases; unmatched bases: 6. The CDR3 is made up of 16 amino acids. From germline, CDR1 is MNHEY and CDR2 SVGAGI.

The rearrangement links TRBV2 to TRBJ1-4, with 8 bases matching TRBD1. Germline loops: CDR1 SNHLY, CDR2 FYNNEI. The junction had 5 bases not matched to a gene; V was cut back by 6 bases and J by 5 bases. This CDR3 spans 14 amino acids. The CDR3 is CASRGQGKNEKLFF. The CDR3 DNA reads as TGTGCCAGCAGAGGACAGGGCAAGAATGAAAAACTGTTTTTT.

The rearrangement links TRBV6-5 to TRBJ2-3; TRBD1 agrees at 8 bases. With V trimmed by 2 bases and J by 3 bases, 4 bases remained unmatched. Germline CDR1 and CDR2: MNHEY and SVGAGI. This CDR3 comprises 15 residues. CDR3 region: CASSYDRGLTDTQYF. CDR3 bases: TGTGCCAGCAGTTACGACAGGGGATTAACAGATACGCAGTATTTT.

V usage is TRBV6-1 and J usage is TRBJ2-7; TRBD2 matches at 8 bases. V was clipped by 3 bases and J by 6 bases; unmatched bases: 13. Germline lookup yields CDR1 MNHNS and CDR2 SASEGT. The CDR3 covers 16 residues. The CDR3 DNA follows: TGTGCCAGCAGTGACCAGTTTCGGGGGGGCCATAGCGAGCAGTACGTC. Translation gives CASSDQFRGGHSEQYV.

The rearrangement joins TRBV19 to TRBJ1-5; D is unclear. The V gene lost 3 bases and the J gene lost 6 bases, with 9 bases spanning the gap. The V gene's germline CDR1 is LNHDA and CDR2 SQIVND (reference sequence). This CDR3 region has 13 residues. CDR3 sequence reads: CASSINSAQPQHF. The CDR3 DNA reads TGTGCCAGTAGTATCAATAGCGCTCAGCCCCAGCATTTT.

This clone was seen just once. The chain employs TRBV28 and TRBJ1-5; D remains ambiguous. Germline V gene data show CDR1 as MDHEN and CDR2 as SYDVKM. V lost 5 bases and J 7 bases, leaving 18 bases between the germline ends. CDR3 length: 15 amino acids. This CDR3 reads CASSTRATPAQPQHF. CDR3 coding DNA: TGTGCCAGCAGTACGCGGGCCACCCCGGCCCAGCCCCAGCATTTT.

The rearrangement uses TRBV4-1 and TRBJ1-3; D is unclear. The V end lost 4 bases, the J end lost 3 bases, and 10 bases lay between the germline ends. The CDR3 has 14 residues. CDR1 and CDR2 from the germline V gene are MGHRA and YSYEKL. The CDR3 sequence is CASSLRVLGNTIYF. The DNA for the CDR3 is TGCGCCAGCAGCCTCCGGGTTCTTGGAAACACCATATATTTT.

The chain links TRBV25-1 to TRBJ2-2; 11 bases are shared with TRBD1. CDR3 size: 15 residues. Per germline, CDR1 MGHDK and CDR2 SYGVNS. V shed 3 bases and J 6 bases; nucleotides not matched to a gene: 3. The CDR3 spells CASSDGGQGAGELFF. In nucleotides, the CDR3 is TGTGCCAGCAGTGATGGGGGACAGGGGGCCGGGGAGCTGTTTTTT.

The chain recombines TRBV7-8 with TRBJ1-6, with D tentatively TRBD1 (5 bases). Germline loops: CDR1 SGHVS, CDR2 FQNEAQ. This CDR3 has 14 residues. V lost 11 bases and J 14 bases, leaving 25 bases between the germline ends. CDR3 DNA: TGTGCCGGGGCCCCTAATCGGGGGACGGGTACCCTCCACTTT. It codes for CAGAPNRGTGTLHF.

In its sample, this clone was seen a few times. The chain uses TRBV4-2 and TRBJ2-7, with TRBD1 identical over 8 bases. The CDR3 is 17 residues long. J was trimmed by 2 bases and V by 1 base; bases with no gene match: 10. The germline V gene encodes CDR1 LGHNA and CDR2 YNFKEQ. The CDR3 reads CASSQVSGTGDTYEQYF. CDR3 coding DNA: TGTGCCAGCAGCCAAGTCAGTGGGACAGGAGACACCTACGAGCAGTACTTC.

The CDR3 region has the DNA TGTGCCAGCAGCTCGAAGACTAGCGGGGGAAAAGAGACCCAGTACTTC. Translated: CASSSKTSGGKETQYF. This chain links TRBV7-2 with TRBJ2-5; 12 nucleotides agree with TRBD2. The V segment lost 4 bases and the J segment 3 bases; nucleotides outside the gene matches: 6. Per germline, CDR1 SGHTA and CDR2 FQGNSA. The CDR3 covers 16 residues.

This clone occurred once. The CDR3 protein is CAWMTRASGRDTGELFF. Written as DNA, the CDR3 is TGTGCCTGGATGACCCGGGCTAGCGGGAGAGACACCGGGGAGCTGTTTTTT. V usage is TRBV30 and J usage is TRBJ2-2; 10 bases agree with TRBD2. Germline V gene lookup returns CDR1 GTSNPN and CDR2 SVGIG (reference sequence). The ends lost 4 bases at V and 3 bases at J; junction bases unmatched: 11. CDR3 size: 17 residues. The full variable domain, with the rest looked up from reference TRBV30 and TRBJ2-2, is SQTIHQWPATLVQPVGSPLSLECTVEGTSNPNLYWYRQAAGRGLQLLFYSVGIGQISSEVPQNLSASRPQDRQFILSSKKLLLSDSGFYLCAWMTRASGRDTGELFFGEGSRLTVL.

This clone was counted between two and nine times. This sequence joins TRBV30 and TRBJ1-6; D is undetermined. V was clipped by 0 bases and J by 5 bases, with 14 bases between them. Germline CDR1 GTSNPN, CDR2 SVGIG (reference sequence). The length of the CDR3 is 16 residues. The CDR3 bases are TGTGCCTGGAGTGTAGGAGGGCCAAGTAATAATTCACCCCTCCACTTT. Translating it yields CAWSVGGPSNNSPLHF. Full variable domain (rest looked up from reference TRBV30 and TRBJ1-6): SQTIHQWPATLVQPVGSPLSLECTVEGTSNPNLYWYRQAAGRGLQLLFYSVGIGQISSEVPQNLSASRPQDRQFILSSKKLLLSDSGFYLCAWSVGGPSNNSPLHFGNGTRLTVT.

This CDR3 is CASSLDRTGGLAANEQFF. The DNA of the CDR3 is TGTGCCAGCAGCTTAGATCGAACGGGTGGCCTAGCAGCCAATGAGCAGTTCTTC. V usage is TRBV11-2 and J usage is TRBJ2-1; D possibly corresponds to TRBD2 (5 bases). V dropped 0 bases and J dropped 6 bases, with 21 bases sitting between them. Per the germline V gene, CDR1 is SGHAT and CDR2 is FQNNGV. This CDR3 is built from 18 residues.

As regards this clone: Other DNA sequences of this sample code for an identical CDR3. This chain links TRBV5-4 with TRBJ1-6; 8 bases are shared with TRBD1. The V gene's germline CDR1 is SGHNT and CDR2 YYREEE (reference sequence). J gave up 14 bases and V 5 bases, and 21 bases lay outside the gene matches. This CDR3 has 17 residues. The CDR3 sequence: CASSFDTGGAAGGALHF. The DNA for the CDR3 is TGTGCCAGCAGTTTTGATACAGGGGGGGCCGCGGGGGGGGCCCTCCACTTT.

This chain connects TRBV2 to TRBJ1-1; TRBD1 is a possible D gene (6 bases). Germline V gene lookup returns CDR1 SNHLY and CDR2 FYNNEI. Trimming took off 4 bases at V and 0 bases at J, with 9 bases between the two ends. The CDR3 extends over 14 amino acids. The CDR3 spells CASSAQGMNTEAFF. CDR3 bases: TGTGCCAGCAGTGCTCAGGGGATGAACACTGAAGCTTTCTTT.

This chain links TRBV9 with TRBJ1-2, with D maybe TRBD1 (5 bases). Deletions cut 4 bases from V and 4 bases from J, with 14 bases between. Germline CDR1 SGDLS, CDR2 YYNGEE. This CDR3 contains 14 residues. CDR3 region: CASSPLRGIYGYTF. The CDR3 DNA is TGTGCCAGCAGCCCACTTCGGGGGATCTATGGCTACACCTTC.

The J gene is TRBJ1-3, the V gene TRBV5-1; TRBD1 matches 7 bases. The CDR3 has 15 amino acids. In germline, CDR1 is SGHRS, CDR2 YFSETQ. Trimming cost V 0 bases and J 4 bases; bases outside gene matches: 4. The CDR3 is CASSLAGQTGNTIYF. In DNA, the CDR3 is TGCGCCAGCAGCTTGGCGGGACAGACAGGAAACACCATATATTTT.

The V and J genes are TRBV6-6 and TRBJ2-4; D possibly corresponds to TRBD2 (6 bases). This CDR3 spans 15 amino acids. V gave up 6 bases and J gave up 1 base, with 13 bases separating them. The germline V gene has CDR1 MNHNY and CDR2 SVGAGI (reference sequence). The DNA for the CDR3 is TGTGCCAGCAGCGGGGGAGACGCGGCCAAAAACATTCAGTACTTC. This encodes CASSGGDAAKNIQYF.

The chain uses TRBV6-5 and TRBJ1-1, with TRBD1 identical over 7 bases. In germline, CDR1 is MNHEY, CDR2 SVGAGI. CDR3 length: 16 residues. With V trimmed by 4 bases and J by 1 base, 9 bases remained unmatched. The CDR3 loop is CASSFGGNRGNTEAFF. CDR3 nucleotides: TGTGCCAGCAGTTTTGGGGGTAACAGGGGGAACACTGAAGCTTTCTTT.

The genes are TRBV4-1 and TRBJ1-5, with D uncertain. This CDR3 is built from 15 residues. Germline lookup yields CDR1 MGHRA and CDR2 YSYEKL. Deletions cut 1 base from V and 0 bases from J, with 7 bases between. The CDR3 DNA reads TGCGCCAGCAGCCAAGCCCTATATAGCAATCAGCCCCAGCATTTT. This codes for CASSQALYSNQPQHF.

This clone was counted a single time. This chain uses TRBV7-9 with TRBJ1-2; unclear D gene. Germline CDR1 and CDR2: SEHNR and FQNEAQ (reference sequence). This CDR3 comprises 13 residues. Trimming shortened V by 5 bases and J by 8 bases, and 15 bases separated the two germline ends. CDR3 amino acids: CASSPTGSGGYTF. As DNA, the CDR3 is TGTGCCAGCAGCCCTACGGGAAGCGGGGGCTACACCTTC.

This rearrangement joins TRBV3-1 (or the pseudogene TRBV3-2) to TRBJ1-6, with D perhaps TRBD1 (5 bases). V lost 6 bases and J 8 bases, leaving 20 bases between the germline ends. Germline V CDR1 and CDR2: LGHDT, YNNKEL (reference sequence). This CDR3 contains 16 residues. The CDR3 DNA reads TGTGCCAGCAGAGAGGACTCCCGGGACTGTCATTCACCCCTCCACTTT. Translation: CASREDSRDCHSPLHF.

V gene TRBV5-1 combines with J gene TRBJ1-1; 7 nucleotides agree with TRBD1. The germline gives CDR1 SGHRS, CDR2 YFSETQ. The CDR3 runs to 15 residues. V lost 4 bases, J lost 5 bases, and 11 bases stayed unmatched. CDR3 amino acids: CASSDQTGYLTEAFF. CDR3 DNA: TGCGCCAGCAGCGACCAGACAGGGTATTTGACTGAAGCTTTCTTT.